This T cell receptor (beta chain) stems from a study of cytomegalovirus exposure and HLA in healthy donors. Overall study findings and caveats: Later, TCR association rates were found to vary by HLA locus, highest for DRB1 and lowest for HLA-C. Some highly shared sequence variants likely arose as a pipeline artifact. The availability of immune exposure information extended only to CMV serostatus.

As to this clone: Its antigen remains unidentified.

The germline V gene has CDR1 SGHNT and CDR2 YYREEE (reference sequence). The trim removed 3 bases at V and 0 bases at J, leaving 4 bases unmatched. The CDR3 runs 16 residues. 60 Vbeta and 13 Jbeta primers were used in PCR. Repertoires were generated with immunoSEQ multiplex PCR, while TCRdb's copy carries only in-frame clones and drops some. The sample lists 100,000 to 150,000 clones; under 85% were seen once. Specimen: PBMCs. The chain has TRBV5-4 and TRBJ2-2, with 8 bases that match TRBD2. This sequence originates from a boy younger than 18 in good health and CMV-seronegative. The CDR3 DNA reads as TGTGCCAGCAGCTCGGGACTAGATCCGAACACCGGGGAGCTGTTTTTT. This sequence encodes CASSSGLDPNTGELFF.